This T cell receptor beta chain was captured in a study of blood T cell repertoires in COVID-19. Per the germline V gene, CDR1 is MNHEY and CDR2 is SVGAGI. The CDR3 length is 12 residues. V lost 4 bases, J lost 11 bases, and 3 bases stayed unmatched. Using immunoSEQ multiplex PCR, the repertoire was profiled, and TCRdb retains in-frame clones only, with some absent. The sample has 93,000 or so clones; 89% are singletons. The sample taken for sequencing was peripheral blood. The clonotype originates from an elderly woman in a cohort sampled during active COVID-19. The V call is TRBV6-5, the J call TRBJ1-5; 9 nucleotides line up with TRBD1. CDR3 region: CASSSRTGAQHF. CDR3 DNA: TGTGCCAGCAGTTCACGGACAGGGGCCCAGCATTTT.